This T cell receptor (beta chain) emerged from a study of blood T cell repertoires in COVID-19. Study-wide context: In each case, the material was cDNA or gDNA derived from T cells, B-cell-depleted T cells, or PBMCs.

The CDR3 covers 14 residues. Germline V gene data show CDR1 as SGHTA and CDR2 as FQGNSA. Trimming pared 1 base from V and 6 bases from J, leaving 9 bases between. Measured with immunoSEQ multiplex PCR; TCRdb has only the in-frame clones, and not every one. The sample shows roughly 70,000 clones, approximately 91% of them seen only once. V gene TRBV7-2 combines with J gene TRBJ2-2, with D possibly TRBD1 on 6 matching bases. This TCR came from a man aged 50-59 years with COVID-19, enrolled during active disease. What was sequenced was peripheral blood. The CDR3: CASSLDRAAGELFF. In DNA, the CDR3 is TGTGCCAGCAGCTTAGACAGGGCAGCCGGGGAGCTGTTTTTT.